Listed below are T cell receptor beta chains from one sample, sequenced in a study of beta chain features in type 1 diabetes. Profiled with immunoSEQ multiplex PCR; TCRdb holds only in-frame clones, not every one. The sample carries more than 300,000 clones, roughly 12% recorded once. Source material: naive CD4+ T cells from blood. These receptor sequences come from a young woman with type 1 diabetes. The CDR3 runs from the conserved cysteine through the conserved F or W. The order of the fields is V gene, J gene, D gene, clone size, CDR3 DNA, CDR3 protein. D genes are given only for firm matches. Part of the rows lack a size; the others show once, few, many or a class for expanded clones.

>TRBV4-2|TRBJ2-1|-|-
TGTGCCAGCAGCCAGCCCGGACAGCCTTACAATGAGCAGTTCTTC
CASSQPGQPYNEQFF
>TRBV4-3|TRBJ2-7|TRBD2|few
TGCGCCAGCAGCCAAGGGCTCGCTAGCGGGAGTAGCTCCACATTC
CASSQGLASGSSSTF
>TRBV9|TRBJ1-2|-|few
TGTGCCAGCAGCTCCCCGGCAGGGGAGTACGGTGGCTACACCTTC
CASSSPAGEYGGYTF
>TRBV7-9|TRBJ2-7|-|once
TGTGCCAGCAGCCCTACCCGGGGTTCCTACGAGCAGTACTTC
CASSPTRGSYEQYF
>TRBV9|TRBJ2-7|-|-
TGTGCCAGCAGCGTAGGCGGTGGCCCCTACGAGCAGTACTTC
CASSVGGGPYEQYF
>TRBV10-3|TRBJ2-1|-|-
TGTGCCATCAGTGAAGGTCAGGGTCGGAATGAGCAGTTCTTC
CAISEGQGRNEQFF
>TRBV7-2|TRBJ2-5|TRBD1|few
TGTGCCAGCAGCCCCGGGACAGGGTACCAAGAGACCCAGTACTTC
CASSPGTGYQETQYF
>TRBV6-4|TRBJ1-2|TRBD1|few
TGTGCCAGCAGTAGGACAGGGGTCGGCTATGGCTACACCTTC
CASSRTGVGYGYTF
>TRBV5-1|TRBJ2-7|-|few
TGCGCCAGCAGCGCGGGCCAAAATCTCTACGAGCAGTACTTC
CASSAGQNLYEQYF
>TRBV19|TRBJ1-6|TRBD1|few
TGTGCCAGTAGTGAAGGGACAGGGGGCAATTCACCCCTCCACTTT
CASSEGTGGNSPLHF
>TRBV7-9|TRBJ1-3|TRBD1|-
TGTGCCAGCAGGACCTTAACCGCGGGACAGGGCTCTGGAAACACCATATATTTT
CASRTLTAGQGSGNTIYF
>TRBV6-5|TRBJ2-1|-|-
TGTGCCAGCAGGCCCCGGGATCGGTCCTACAATGAGCAGTTCTTC
CASRPRDRSYNEQFF
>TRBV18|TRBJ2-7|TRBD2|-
TGTGCCAGCTCACCACGTAGCGGGGGCTCCTACGAGCAGTACTTC
CASSPRSGGSYEQYF
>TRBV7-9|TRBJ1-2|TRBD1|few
TGTGCCAGCAGCCCGTGGACAGGGAGCGGCTACACCTTC
CASSPWTGSGYTF
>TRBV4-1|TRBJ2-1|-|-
TGCGCCAGCAGCCAAGTTAGGTCGGGAGTAGCCCACAATGAGCAGTTCTTC
CASSQVRSGVAHNEQFF
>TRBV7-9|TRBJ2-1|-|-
TGTGCCAGCAGCTTGGTATCAGGGGAGCAGTTCTTC
CASSLVSGEQFF
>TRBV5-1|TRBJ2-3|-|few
TGCGCCAGCAGCTTGGCCCCGGGGAGCACAGATACGCAGTATTTT
CASSLAPGSTDTQYF
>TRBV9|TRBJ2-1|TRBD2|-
TGTGCCAGCAGCGTGGGACTAGCGGGGGCCCGGGGAGGTGAGCAGTTCTTC
CASSVGLAGARGGEQFF
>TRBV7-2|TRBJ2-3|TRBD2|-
TGTGCCAGCAGCTTAGGCGGGAGGGAGCGAAAACCCACAGATACGCAGTATTTT
CASSLGGRERKPTDTQYF
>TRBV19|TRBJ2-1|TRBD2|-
TGTGCCAGTAATAGCGGGAGCAGGAAGGGGGTCTACAATGAGCAGTTCTTC
CASNSGSRKGVYNEQFF
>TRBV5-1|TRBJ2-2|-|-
TGCGCCAGCAGCCCACGGGTTGGGCAGGGCGGGGAGCTGTTTTTT
CASSPRVGQGGELFF
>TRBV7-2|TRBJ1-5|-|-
TGTGCCAGCAGCCCTGGACAGAATCAGCCCCAGCATTTT
CASSPGQNQPQHF
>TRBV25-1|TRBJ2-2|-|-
TGTGCCAGCAGTGAATCGGGGACCGGGGAGCTGTTTTTT
CASSESGTGELFF
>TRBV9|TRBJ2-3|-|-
TGTGCCAGCAGCGGCAGATTCACAGATACGCAGTATTTT
CASSGRFTDTQYF
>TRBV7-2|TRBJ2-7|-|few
TGTGCCAGCAGCTTAGTGGGGGGTTACGAGCAGTACTTC
CASSLVGGYEQYF
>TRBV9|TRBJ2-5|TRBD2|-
TGTGCCAGCAGCGCCCTTTCTAGCGGGGGGGCCTCGGGGGAGACCCAGTACTTC
CASSALSSGGASGETQYF
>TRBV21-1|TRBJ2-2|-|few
TGTGCCAGCAGCAAAGAAAGATGTTCAGACACCGGGGAGCTGTTTTTT
CASSKERCSDTGELFF
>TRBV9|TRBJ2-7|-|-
TGTGCCAGCAGCGTAGGTCTCGGGGTGGGCTACGAGCAGTACTTC
CASSVGLGVGYEQYF
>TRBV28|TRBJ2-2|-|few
TGTGCCAGCAGTTTTTTCGCGGGGAAACAGGGGTCCGGGGAGCTGTTTTTT
CASSFFAGKQGSGELFF
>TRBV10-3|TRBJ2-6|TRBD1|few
TGTGCCATCAGTGGGGGACAGTCTGGGGCCAACGTCCTGACTTTC
CAISGGQSGANVLTF
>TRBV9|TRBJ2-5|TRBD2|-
TGTGCCAGCAGCGTGGCCCCCGGGGGGGGCAGCGAGACCCAGTACTTC
CASSVAPGGGSETQYF
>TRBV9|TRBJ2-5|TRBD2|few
TGTGCCAGCAGCCCTGGACTAGCGGGGGGTCGAGAGACCCAGTACTTC
CASSPGLAGGRETQYF
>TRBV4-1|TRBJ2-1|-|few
TGCGCCAGCAGCCAACTTCGTGGGGCTGGGATTGGGGATGAGCAGTTCTTC
CASSQLRGAGIGDEQFF
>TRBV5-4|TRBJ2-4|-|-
TGTGCCAGCAGCTTGGTCGGGGGCAAAAACATTCAGTACTTC
CASSLVGGKNIQYF
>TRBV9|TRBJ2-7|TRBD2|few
TGTGCCAGCAGCAAGCTAGCGGGGGTCAGCTACGAGCAGTACTTC
CASSKLAGVSYEQYF
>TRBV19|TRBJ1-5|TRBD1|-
TGTGCCAGTAGGGACAGGTCGGGGCACAATCAGCCCCAGCATTTT
CASRDRSGHNQPQHF
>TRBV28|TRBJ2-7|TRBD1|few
TGCTCGCCTGTGGGGCAGGGGGCCCACGAGCAGTACTTC
CSPVGQGAHEQYF
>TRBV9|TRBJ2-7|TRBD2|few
TGTGCCAGCAGCCGGACTAGCGGGCAATACGAGCAGTACTTC
CASSRTSGQYEQYF
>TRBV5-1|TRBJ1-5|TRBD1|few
TGCGCCAGCAGCTTTGACAGGGATCAGCCCCAGCATTTT
CASSFDRDQPQHF
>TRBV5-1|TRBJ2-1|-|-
TGCGCCAGCAGCCAACCACGTGGTACGGCCTACAATGAGCAGTTCTTC
CASSQPRGTAYNEQFF
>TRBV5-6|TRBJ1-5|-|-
TGTGCCAGCAGCTTGTGGGGCCAGCCCCAGCATTTT
CASSLWGQPQHF
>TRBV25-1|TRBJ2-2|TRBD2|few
TGTGCCAGCAGTGAAATTGACAGCGGGAATTCCGGGGAGCTGTTTTTT
CASSEIDSGNSGELFF